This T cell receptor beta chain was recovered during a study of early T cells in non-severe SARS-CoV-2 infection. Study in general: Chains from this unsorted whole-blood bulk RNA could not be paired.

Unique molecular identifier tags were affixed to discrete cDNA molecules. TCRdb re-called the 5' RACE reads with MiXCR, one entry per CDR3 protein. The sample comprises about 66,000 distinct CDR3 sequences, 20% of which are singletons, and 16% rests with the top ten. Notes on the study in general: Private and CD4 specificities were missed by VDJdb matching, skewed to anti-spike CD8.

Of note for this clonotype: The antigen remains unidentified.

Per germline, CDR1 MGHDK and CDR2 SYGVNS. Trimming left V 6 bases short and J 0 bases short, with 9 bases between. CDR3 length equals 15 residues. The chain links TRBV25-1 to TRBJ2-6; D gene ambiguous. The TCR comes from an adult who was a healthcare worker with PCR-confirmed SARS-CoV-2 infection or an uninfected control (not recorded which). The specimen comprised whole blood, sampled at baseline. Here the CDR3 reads CASRGHFSGANVLTF. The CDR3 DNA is TGTGCCAGCAGGGGCCACTTCTCTGGGGCCAACGTCCTGACTTTC.